The rows below give T cell receptor beta chains drawn from one sample of a study of CD8+ T cells in alopecia areata. Generated by immunoSEQ multiplex PCR, the TCRdb table keeps only in-frame clones and is missing some. The sample lists over 200,000 clones, more than 45% occurring once. The specimen comprised CD4+ T cells sorted from blood, sampled at week 0. These receptor sequences come from a human donor with alopecia areata. Both conserved end residues are trimmed from each CDR3.

>TRBJ2-7|TRBV5-6
ASSYGTSLRYEQY
>TRBJ2-7|TRBV29-1
SVEDEGYEQY
>TRBJ2-1|TRBV5-1
ASSPVRSGNEQF
>TRBJ2-7|TRBV18
ASSPTGLYEQY
>TRBJ2-3|TRBV28
AHRGRGRIDTQY
>TRBJ2-7|TRBV9
ASSVGQGHEQY
>TRBJ2-7|TRBV9
ASSVDPDTYEQY
>TRBJ2-3|TRBV20-1
SAILDRTQY
>TRBJ1-2|TRBV7-9
ASSVFREGEGYT
>TRBJ2-3|TRBV12-5
ASGFMAGVTDTQY
>TRBJ2-3|TRBV10-3
AISEETTSPDTQY
>TRBJ1-5|TRBV11-2
ASSPGRGKRSNQPQH
>TRBJ1-2|TRBV5-6
ASSPGGAANYGYT
>TRBJ2-5|TRBV7-9
ASSLVTLYSETQY
>TRBJ1-2|TRBV14
ASSRSSRANYGYT
>TRBJ2-7|TRBV5-1
ASSLPGTTYEQY
>TRBJ2-3|TRBV7-9
ASSLAQGPDTQY
>TRBJ2-1|TRBV4-2
ASSHYNEQF
>TRBJ2-3|TRBV29-1
SVGENSADTQY
>TRBJ2-2|TRBV5-6
ASSLVGTSGTGELF
>TRBJ2-6|TRBV5-1
ASSLSQGAGANVLT
>TRBJ1-5|TRBV7-8
ASSPGQDLAPQH
>TRBJ1-5|TRBV27
ASSQNRDVHVNDQPQH
>TRBJ2-7|TRBV5-1
ASSLVPWGDEQY
>TRBJ2-3|TRBV29-1
SVATGGADTQY
>TRBJ1-5|TRBV19
ATEDRAGNQPQH
>TRBJ2-1|TRBV29-1
SVEDSGL
>TRBJ2-3|TRBV4-1
ASSAGWSPSTDTQY
>TRBJ2-3|TRBV5-1
ASSPRTNTDTQY
>TRBJ1-1|TRBV30
AWSQNTDRGAF
>TRBJ1-5|TRBV30
AWGQQGVWQPQH
>TRBJ2-7|TRBV7-2
ASSLTGTNHEQY
>TRBJ1-2|TRBV15
ATSSWGYGYT
>TRBJ1-4|TRBV29-1
SGSSGVNEKLF
>TRBJ1-1|TRBV29-1
SVDRIGGRAEAF
>TRBJ1-1|TRBV7-2
ASSVARDTEAF
>TRBJ2-5|TRBV11-2
ASSFTGGGETQY
>TRBJ2-7|TRBV29-1
SVSRRTDYEQY
>TRBJ1-1|TRBV30
AWSPTGGWGTEAF
>TRBJ1-2|TRBV7-2
ASSTLLGGLGYT
>TRBJ2-4|TRBV5-4
ASSMTGLVDIQY
>TRBJ2-3|TRBV6-6
ASSYLAGVIDTQY
>TRBJ1-1|TRBV6-5
ASSATRNAEAF
>TRBJ2-5|TRBV5-6
ASSLVGGRETQY
>TRBJ2-5|TRBV7-9
ASSLERYGRETQY
>TRBJ2-5|TRBV4-2
ASNQEYRGAAEETQY
>TRBJ2-6|TRBV4-1
ASSAGMSGGSGANVLT
>TRBJ2-4|TRBV9
ASSVGGQGGDIQY
>TRBJ2-3|TRBV15
ATSRAPPGDWPPSTDTQY
>TRBJ2-4|TRBV7-2
ASSFPGTGNIQY
>TRBJ2-2|TRBV4-1
ASSQDVGLAGGTTGELF